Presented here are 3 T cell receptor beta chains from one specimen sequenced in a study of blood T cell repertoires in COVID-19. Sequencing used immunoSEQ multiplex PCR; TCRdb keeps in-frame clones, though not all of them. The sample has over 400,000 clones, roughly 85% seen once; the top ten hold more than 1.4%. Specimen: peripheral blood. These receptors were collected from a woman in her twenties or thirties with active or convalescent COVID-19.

DNA of the CDR3: TGTGCCAGCAGCTTCCCTGACTTTAACACCATATATTTT. Translation: CASSFPDFNTIYF. The chain uses TRBV7-9 and TRBJ1-3; D unresolved. Germline V lookup: CDR1 SEHNR, CDR2 FQNEAQ (reference sequence). This CDR3 has 13 amino acids. Between the trimmed V and J ends, which lost 3 bases and 7 bases, there was a span of 10 bases.

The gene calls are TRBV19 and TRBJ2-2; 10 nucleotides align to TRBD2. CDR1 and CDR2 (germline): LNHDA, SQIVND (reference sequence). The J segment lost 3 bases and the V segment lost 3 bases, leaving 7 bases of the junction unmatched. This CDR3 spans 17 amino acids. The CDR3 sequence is CASSIGLLAGDTGELFF. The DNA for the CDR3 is TGTGCCAGTAGTATTGGTTTGCTAGCGGGAGACACCGGGGAGCTGTTTTTT.

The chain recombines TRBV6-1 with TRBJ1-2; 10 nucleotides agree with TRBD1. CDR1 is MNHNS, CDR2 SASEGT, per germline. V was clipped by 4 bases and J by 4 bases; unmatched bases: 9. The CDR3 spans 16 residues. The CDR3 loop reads CASSARQGAPLYGYTF. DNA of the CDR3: TGTGCCAGCAGTGCCCGACAGGGGGCGCCCCTCTATGGCTACACCTTC.